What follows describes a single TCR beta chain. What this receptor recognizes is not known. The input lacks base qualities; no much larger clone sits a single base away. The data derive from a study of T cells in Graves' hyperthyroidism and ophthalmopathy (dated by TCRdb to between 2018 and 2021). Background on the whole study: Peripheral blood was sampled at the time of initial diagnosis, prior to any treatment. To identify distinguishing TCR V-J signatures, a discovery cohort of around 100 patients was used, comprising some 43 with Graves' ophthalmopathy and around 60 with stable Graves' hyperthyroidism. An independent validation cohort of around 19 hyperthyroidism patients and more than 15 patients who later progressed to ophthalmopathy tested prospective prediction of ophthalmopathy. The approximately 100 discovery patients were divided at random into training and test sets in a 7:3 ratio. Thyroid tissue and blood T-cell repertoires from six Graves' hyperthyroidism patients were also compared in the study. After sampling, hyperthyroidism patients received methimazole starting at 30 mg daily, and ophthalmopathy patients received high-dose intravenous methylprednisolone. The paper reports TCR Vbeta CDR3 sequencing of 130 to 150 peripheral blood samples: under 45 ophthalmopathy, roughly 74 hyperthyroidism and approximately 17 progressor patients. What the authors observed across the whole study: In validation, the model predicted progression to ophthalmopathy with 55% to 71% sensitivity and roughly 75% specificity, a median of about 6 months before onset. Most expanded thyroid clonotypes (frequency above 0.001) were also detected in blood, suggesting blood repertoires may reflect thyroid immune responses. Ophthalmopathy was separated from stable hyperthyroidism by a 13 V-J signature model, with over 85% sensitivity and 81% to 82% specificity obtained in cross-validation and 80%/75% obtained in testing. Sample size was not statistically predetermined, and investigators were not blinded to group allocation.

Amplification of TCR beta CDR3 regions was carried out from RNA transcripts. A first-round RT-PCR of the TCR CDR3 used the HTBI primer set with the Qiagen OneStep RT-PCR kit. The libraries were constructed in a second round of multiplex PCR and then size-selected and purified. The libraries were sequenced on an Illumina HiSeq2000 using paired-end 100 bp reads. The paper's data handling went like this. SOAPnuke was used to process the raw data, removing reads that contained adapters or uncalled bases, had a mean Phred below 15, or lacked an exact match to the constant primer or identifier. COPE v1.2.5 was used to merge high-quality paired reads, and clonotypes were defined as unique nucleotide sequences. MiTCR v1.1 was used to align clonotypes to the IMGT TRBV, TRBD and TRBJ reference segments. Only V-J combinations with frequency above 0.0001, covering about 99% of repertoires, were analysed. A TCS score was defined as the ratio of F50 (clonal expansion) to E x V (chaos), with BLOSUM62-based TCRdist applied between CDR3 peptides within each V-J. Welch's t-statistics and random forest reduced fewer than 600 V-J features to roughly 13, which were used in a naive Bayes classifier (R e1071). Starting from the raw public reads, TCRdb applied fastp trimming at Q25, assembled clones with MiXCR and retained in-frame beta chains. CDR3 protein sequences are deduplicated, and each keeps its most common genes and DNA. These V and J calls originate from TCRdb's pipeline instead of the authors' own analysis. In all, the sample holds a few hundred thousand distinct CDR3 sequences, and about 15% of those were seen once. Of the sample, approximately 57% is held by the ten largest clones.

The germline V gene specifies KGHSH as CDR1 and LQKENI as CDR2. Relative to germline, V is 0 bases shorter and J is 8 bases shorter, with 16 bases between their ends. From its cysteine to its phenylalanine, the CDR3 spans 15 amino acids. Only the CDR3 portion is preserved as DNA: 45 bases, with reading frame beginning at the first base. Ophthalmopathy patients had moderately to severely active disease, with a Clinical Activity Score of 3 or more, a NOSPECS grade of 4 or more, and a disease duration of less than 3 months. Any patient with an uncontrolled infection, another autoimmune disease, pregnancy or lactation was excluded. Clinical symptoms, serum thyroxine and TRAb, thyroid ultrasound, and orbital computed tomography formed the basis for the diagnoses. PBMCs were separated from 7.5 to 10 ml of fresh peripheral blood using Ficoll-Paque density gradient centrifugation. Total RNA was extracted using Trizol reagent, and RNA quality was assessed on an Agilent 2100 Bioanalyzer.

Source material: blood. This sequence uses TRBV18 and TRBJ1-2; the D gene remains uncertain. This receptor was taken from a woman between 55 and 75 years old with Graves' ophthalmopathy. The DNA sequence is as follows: TGTGCCAGCTCACCACCGGTCATGAGGCGAAGGGGCTACACCTTC. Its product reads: CASSPPVMRRRGYTF. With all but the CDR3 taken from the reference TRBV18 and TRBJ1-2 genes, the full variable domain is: NAGVMQNPRHLVRRRGQEARLRCSPMKGHSHVYWYRQLPEEGLKFMVYLQKENIIDESGMPKERFSAEFPKEGPSILRIQQVVRGDSAAYFCASSPPVMRRRGYTFGSGTRLTVV.